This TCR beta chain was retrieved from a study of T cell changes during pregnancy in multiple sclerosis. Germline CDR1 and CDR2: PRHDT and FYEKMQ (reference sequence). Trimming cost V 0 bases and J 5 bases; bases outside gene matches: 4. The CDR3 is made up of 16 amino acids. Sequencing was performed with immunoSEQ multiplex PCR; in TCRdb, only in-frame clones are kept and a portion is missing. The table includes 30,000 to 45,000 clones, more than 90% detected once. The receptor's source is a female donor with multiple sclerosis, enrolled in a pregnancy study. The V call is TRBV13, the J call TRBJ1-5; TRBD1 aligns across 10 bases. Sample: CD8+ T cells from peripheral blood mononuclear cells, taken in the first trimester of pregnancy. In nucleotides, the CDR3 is TGTGCCAGCAGCTTAGGGGGGACAGGGGACCATCAGCCCCAGCATTTT. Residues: CASSLGGTGDHQPQHF.